What follows are 4 T cell receptor beta chains derived from one specimen sequenced in a study of blood T cell repertoires in COVID-19. TCRdb's copy holds only in-frame clones and misses some; the assay was immunoSEQ multiplex PCR. The sample contains approximately 290,000 clones, about 90% of which appear only once. Sequencing was carried out using peripheral blood. The receptor set was obtained from a woman aged 25 to 39 with COVID-19, enrolled during active disease.

J is TRBJ1-5 and V is TRBV6-5; TRBD1 is a possible D gene (6 bases). The CDR3 length is 13 residues. V lost 10 bases, J lost 6 bases, and 16 bases lay in between. Germline CDR1 is MNHEY and CDR2 is SVGAGI. The CDR3 DNA reads TGTGCCACGAAACAGGGAATTGGTCAGCCCCAGCATTTT. It yields the protein CATKQGIGQPQHF.

The genes are TRBV4-1 and TRBJ1-5; TRBD1 agrees at 7 bases. The CDR3 length is 15 residues. V gave up 4 bases and J gave up 5 bases; unmatched junction bases: 8. Germline V gene lookup returns CDR1 MGHRA and CDR2 YSYEKL. The CDR3 sequence: CASSRATGWDQPQHF. In nucleotides, the CDR3 is TGCGCCAGCAGCCGAGCGACAGGGTGGGATCAGCCCCAGCATTTT.

This clone has only one observation. The gene calls are TRBV2 and TRBJ1-4, with TRBD1 matching 8 bases. Trimming took 2 bases from V and 5 from J; bases not matched to a gene: 7. Germline CDR1 SNHLY, CDR2 FYNNEI. This CDR3 has 16 residues. CDR3 in amino acids: CASSEYSGQGNEKLFF. The CDR3 bases are TGTGCCAGCAGTGAATATAGTGGACAGGGAAATGAAAAACTGTTTTTT.

V is TRBV6-5 and J is TRBJ1-4; D uncertain. Looked up from germline, CDR1 is MNHEY and CDR2 is SVGAGI. V was cut by 4 bases and J by 8 bases, with 11 bases left in between. The CDR3 is made up of 13 amino acids. CDR3 amino acids: CASSSLLPEKLFF. The CDR3 nucleotides are TGTGCCAGCAGTTCCCTACTCCCGGAAAAACTGTTTTTT.